A selection of T cell receptor beta chains follows, all from one sample in a study of long-term antiretroviral therapy in people with HIV. The table came from immunoSEQ multiplex PCR; TCRdb's copy has only in-frame clones and leaves some out. The table shows about 29,000 clones, with about 95% occurring only once. The specimen was unsorted PBMCs, collected 5.3 years after starting antiretroviral therapy. These receptor sequences come from a man aged 25-45 years with HIV. Each CDR3 is given with its conserved first and last residue. The D gene is left open where the match is weak. Not every row has a clone size; where given, it reads once, few, many or a size class.

v_gene	abundance	j_gene	d_gene	CDR3nt	CDR3aa
TRBV7-3	.	TRBJ2-7	.	TGTGCCAGCAGCTTAACCGGGACATCCGAGCAGTACTTC	CASSLTGTSEQYF
TRBV19	.	TRBJ2-3	.	TGTGCCAGTAGTATAGGGAGAAAGCGGGCCAGCACAGATACGCAGTATTTT	CASSIGRKRASTDTQYF
TRBV7-3	.	TRBJ2-1	.	TGTGCCAGCAGCTCCGGGTCATCTGAGCAGTTCTTC	CASSSGSSEQFF
TRBV4-3	once	TRBJ2-7	.	TGCGCCAGCAGCCAAGCGGGAATCGGGTCCTACGAGCAGTACTTC	CASSQAGIGSYEQYF
TRBV4-2	.	TRBJ2-3	TRBD2	TGTGCCAGCAGCCAAGGGGTTAGCGGGGCCACAGATACGCAGTATTTT	CASSQGVSGATDTQYF
TRBV15	.	TRBJ2-7	.	TGTGCCACCAGCAGTGGAGGGACTGGCTACGAGCAGTACTTC	CATSSGGTGYEQYF
TRBV5-6	.	TRBJ2-1	.	TGTGCCAGCAGCTACTCCGACAATGAGCAGTTCTTC	CASSYSDNEQFF
TRBV4-1	.	TRBJ2-1	.	TGCGCCAGCAGCCAAATCCGGACAGAGGAATTTTACAATGAGCAGTTCTTC	CASSQIRTEEFYNEQFF
TRBV5-6	.	TRBJ1-1	TRBD1	TGTGCCAGCAGCTTACTCCAGGGGGGGAACACTGAAGCTTTCTTT	CASSLLQGGNTEAFF
TRBV30	.	TRBJ1-5	.	TGTGCCTGGAGTTTTGCCCCACACCAGCCCCAGCATTTT	CAWSFAPHQPQHF
TRBV4-1	.	TRBJ2-1	TRBD2	TGCGCCAGCAGCCAAGGGACTAGCGCAGGGAATGAGCAGTTCTTC	CASSQGTSAGNEQFF
TRBV6-5	once	TRBJ1-2	.	TGTGCCAGCAGTTACCTCCGGAGTAACTATGGCTACACCTTC	CASSYLRSNYGYTF
TRBV7-9	.	TRBJ1-4	.	TGTGCCAGCAGCTTAGGAGACAGACCCAATGAAAAACTGTTTTTT	CASSLGDRPNEKLFF
TRBV5-5	.	TRBJ2-5	.	TGTGCCAGCAGCTTTTTGGCAGGGCAAGAGACCCAGTACTTC	CASSFLAGQETQYF
TRBV5-1	once	TRBJ1-5	.	TGCGCCAGCAGCTTGGATAGAAATCAGCCCCAGCATTTT	CASSLDRNQPQHF
TRBV6-6	.	TRBJ2-3	TRBD2	TGTGCCAGCAGGGGACTAGCGGGAGGGCAAGATACGCAGTATTTT	CASRGLAGGQDTQYF
TRBV6-6	.	TRBJ2-2	.	TGTGCCAGCAGTTACTCGACAGGCACCGGGGAGCTGTTTTTT	CASSYSTGTGELFF
TRBV7-3	.	TRBJ2-1	TRBD2	TGTGCCAGCAGCACAAGCGGGAGCTCCTACAATGAGCAGTTCTTC	CASSTSGSSYNEQFF
TRBV30	once	TRBJ1-2	TRBD1	TGTGCACAGGGGAACTATGGCTACACCTTC	CAQGNYGYTF
TRBV13	.	TRBJ1-1	.	TGTGCCAGCAGCCAAACTAGTTGGTTGGCAGTGAACACTGAAGCTTTCTTT	CASSQTSWLAVNTEAFF
TRBV7-9	.	TRBJ1-6	.	TGTGCCAGCACCCAGGCGGGGACGCCACCCCTCCACTTT	CASTQAGTPPLHF
TRBV5-1	.	TRBJ1-6	.	TGCGCCAGCAGCTTTACCGGGGCGGCTGATTCACCCCTCCACTTT	CASSFTGAADSPLHF
TRBV9	.	TRBJ1-6	.	TGTGCCAGCAGCGTAGAAGGACGCGCCGACTCACCCCTCCACTTT	CASSVEGRADSPLHF
TRBV7-8	.	TRBJ1-5	.	TGTGCCAGCAGCTTAAGAAGCGCAGGGGCTCGGTATCAGCCCCAGCATTTT	CASSLRSAGARYQPQHF
TRBV9	.	TRBJ2-5	TRBD2	TGTGCCAGCAGCCCGATTGAGAGCGGGGAAGAGACCCAGTACTTC	CASSPIESGEETQYF
TRBV6-1	.	TRBJ2-1	TRBD2	TGTGCCAGCAGTGAACAAACGGGGGGGTCCCACAATGAGCAGTTCTTC	CASSEQTGGSHNEQFF
TRBV4-3	.	TRBJ2-1	TRBD2	TGCGCCAGCAGCCAAGATCGGACTAGCGGAGACAATGAGCAGTTCTTC	CASSQDRTSGDNEQFF
TRBV30	.	TRBJ1-4	.	TGTGCCTGGAGTGGGGGGGCATCTAGTGAAAAACTGTTTTTT	CAWSGGASSEKLFF
TRBV27	.	TRBJ2-5	.	TGTGCCAGCAGACGGGGCGGGACCCAGTACTTC	CASRRGGTQYF
TRBV6-6	.	TRBJ2-4	TRBD1	TGTGCCAGCAGTTTCACAGGGGATAAAAACATTCAGTACTTC	CASSFTGDKNIQYF
TRBV6-1	.	TRBJ1-5	.	TGTGCCAGCAGTGAGCTGGGACTCCAAAATAGCAATCAGCCCCAGCATTTT	CASSELGLQNSNQPQHF
TRBV5-1	.	TRBJ2-3	TRBD2	TGCGCCAGCCTCGACGGGGGGGGAACAGATACGCAGTATTTT	CASLDGGGTDTQYF
TRBV10-3	once	TRBJ1-4	.	TGTGCCATCAGTGAGTCTGGATTAGGGGAAAAACTGTTTTTT	CAISESGLGEKLFF
TRBV14	.	TRBJ2-1	.	TGTGCCAGCAGCCATGTGGATGAGCAGTTCTTC	CASSHVDEQFF
TRBV5-1	.	TRBJ2-7	.	TGCGCCAGCAGCTTGGTTCTGGGGAATACGGGCGAGCAGTACTTC	CASSLVLGNTGEQYF
TRBV7-9	.	TRBJ1-2	.	TGTGCCAGCAGCTTTGGGGGCCCTAACTATGGCTACACCTTC	CASSFGGPNYGYTF
TRBV9	once	TRBJ2-7	TRBD1	TGTGCCAGCAGCATAGGGACAGGCAGCTCCTACGAGCAGTACTTC	CASSIGTGSSYEQYF
TRBV6-4	.	TRBJ1-5	TRBD1	TGTGCCAGCCCTACAGGGGAACATCAGCCCCAGCATTTT	CASPTGEHQPQHF
TRBV2	.	TRBJ2-2	.	TGTGCCAGCATTGAGGGAGAAACCGGGGAGCTGTTTTTT	CASIEGETGELFF
TRBV6-5	.	TRBJ1-2	TRBD1	TGTGCCAGCAGTTCGGACAGGAGTCTTTATGGCTACACCTTC	CASSSDRSLYGYTF
TRBV6-1	.	TRBJ2-7	TRBD1	TGTGCCAGCAGTGAAGGGACAGGGGGCTACGAGCAGTACTTC	CASSEGTGGYEQYF
TRBV7-2	.	TRBJ2-7	TRBD2	TGTGCCAGCAGCCTCGTAGCGGGGGCTTCCTACGAGCAGTACTTC	CASSLVAGASYEQYF